A single sample gave rise to the 4 T cell receptor beta chains below, sequenced in a study of blood T cell repertoires in COVID-19. The repertoire was sequenced with immunoSEQ multiplex PCR; TCRdb's copy has only in-frame clones and lacks some. The repertoire holds fewer than 250,000 clones, with around 85% as singletons. Source material: peripheral blood. The receptor set was obtained from a woman aged 50 to 60 with acute or convalescent COVID-19.

The V call is TRBV11-2, the J call TRBJ1-6, with TRBD1 identical over 9 bases. This CDR3 is built from 14 residues. With 6 bases clipped from V and 9 bases from J, the junction kept 6 bases outside the gene matches. The germline CDR1 and CDR2 sequences are SGHAT and FQNNGV. CDR3 sequence: CASSGQGRSSPLHF. CDR3 sequence (DNA): TGTGCCAGCAGTGGACAGGGGCGAAGTTCACCCCTCCACTTT.

This chain connects TRBV25-1 to TRBJ2-2, with a tentative D call TRBD2 (5 bases). This CDR3 has 14 amino acids. Looked up from germline, CDR1 is MGHDK and CDR2 is SYGVNS. Trimming shortened V by 3 bases and J by 2 bases, and 7 bases separated the two germline ends. The CDR3 protein is CASSDGVNTGELFF. CDR3 nucleotide sequence: TGTGCCAGCAGTGACGGGGTCAACACCGGGGAGCTGTTTTTT.

The rearrangement links TRBV7-9 to TRBJ2-7, with a tentative D call TRBD2 (5 bases). Germline V gene lookup returns CDR1 SEHNR and CDR2 FQNEAQ (reference sequence). There are 14 residues in the CDR3. The V gene lost 0 bases and the J gene lost 3 bases, with 9 bases spanning the gap. The DNA of the CDR3 is TGTGCCAGCAGCTTAGCGGGAGTCATCTACGAGCAGTACTTC. The encoded protein is CASSLAGVIYEQYF.

This rearrangement joins TRBV27 to TRBJ2-7; D is unclear. This CDR3 is built from 14 residues. The V and J ends lost 3 bases and 3 bases respectively, with 12 bases between them. Germline CDR1 reads MNHEY; CDR2 reads SMNVEV (reference sequence). The CDR3 region is CASSLNSGGYEQYF. The CDR3 DNA sequence: TGTGCCAGCAGTTTGAACTCCGGCGGCTACGAGCAGTACTTC.